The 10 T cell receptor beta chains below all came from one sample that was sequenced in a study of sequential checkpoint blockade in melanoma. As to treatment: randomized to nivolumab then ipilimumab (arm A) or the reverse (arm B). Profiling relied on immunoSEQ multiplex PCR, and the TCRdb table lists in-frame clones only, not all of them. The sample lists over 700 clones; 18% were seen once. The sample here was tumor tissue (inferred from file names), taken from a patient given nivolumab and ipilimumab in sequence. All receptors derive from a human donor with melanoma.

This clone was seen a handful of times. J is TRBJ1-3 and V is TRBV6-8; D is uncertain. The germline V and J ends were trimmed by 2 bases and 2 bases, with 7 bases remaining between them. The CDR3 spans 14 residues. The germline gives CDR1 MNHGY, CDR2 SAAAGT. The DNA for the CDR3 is TGTGCCAGCAGTTACCTGACGGCTGGAAACACCATATATTTT. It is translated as CASSYLTAGNTIYF.

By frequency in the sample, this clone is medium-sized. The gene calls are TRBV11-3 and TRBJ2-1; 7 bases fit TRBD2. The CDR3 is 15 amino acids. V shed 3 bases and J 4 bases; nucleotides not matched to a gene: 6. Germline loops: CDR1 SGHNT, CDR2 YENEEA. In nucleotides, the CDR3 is TGTGCCAGCAGCTTCGTCGCGGGGGAGTACAATGAGCAGTTCTTC. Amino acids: CASSFVAGEYNEQFF.

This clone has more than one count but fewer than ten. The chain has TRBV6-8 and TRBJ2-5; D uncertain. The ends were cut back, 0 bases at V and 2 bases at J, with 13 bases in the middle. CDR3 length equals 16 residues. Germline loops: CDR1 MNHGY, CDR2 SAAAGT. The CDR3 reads CASSYSISGSQETQYF. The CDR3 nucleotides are TGTGCCAGCAGTTACTCGATTTCGGGCAGTCAAGAGACCCAGTACTTC.

The CDR3 protein is CASSPRRGTDTQYF. CDR3 in DNA: TGTGCCAGCTCACCACGACGCGGGACAGATACGCAGTATTTT. The chain carries TRBV18 and TRBJ2-3; perhaps TRBD2 as D (5 bases). V dropped 1 base and J dropped 3 bases, with 8 bases sitting between them. The germline V gene encodes CDR1 KGHSH and CDR2 LQKENI. The CDR3 length is 14 residues.

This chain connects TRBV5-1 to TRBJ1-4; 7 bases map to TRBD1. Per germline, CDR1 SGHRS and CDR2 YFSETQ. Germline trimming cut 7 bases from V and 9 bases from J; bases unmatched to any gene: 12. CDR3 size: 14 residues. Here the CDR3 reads CASSHQGGNQKLFF. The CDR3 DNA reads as TGCGCCAGCTCCCATCAGGGGGGGAATCAAAAACTGTTTTTT.

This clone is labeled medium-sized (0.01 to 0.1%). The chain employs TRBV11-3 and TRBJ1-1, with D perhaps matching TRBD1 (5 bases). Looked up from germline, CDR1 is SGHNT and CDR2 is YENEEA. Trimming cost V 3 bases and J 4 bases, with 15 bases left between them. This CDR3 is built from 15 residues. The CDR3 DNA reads TGTGCCAGCAGCTTCCCACCGGGACTGAGCACTGAAGCTTTCTTT. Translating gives CASSFPPGLSTEAFF.

Written as DNA, the CDR3 is TGTGCCAGCACCGAGCCCGACAGGGTGACTGAAGCTTTCTTT. This codes for CASTEPDRVTEAFF. The chain has TRBV6-8 and TRBJ1-1; 7 bases are a match to TRBD1. The CDR3 contains 14 residues. J lost 5 bases, V lost 7 bases, and 10 bases had no gene match. Germline V gene sequence: CDR1 MNHGY, CDR2 SAAAGT.

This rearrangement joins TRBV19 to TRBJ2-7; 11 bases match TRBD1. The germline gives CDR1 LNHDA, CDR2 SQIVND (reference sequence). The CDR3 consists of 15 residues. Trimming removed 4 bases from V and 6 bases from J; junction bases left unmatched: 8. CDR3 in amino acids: CASSTWTGGAGEQYF. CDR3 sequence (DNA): TGTGCCAGTAGTACCTGGACAGGGGGCGCAGGCGAGCAGTACTTC.

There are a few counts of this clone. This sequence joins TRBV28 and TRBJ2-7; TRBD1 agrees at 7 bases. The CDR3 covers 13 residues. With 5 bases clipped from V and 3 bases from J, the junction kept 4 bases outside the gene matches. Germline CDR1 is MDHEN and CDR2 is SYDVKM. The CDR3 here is CASSPTGIYEQYF. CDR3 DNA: TGTGCCAGCAGTCCGACAGGGATCTACGAGCAGTACTTC.

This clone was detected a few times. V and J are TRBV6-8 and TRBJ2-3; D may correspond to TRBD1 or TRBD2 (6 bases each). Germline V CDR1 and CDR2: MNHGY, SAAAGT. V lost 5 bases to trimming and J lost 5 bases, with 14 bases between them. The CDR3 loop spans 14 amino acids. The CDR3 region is CASSPRGQLDTQYF. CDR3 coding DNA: TGTGCCAGCAGTCCCCGGGGGCAGTTAGATACGCAGTATTTT.